These T cell receptor beta chains were read from a single sample in a study of CD4 T cells in relation to SARS-CoV-2 and coronaviruses. Clones were sequenced by immunoSEQ multiplex PCR, and TCRdb holds only the in-frame ones, with some missing. The sample carries about 22,000 clones, approximately 68% recorded once. No antigen is known for these receptors. Sequencing was done on a sample of CD4+ T cells from PBMCs, cultured in vitro. The receptors were gathered from a human donor in good health. Both conserved end residues are part of each CDR3. D genes are given only for firm matches. Rows give clone size only sometimes, using once, few, many, or a class for an expanded clone.

>TRBV18|TRBJ1-1|NA|NA
TGTGCCAGCTCACCCCCGGGACAAACGAACACTGAAGCTTTCTTT
CASSPPGQTNTEAFF
>TRBV6-2/TRBV6-3|TRBJ2-7|NA|NA
TGTGCCAGCAGTTCCGCACTCTTTGTCGGGTCCTACGAGCAGTACTTC
CASSSALFVGSYEQYF
>TRBV10-3|TRBJ1-2|NA|NA
TGTGCCATCACCGAAGGACAGAGGCATGGCTACACCTTC
CAITEGQRHGYTF
>TRBV5-6|TRBJ2-1|NA|TRBD2
TGTGCCAGCAGTAACCGACCCCGGACTAGCGGGAGAGGGGCGAATGAGCAGTTCTTC
CASSNRPRTSGRGANEQFF
>TRBV28|TRBJ1-1|NA|NA
TGTGCCAGCAACCCGATCGGGAGAAAAACTGAAGCTTTCTTT
CASNPIGRKTEAFF
>TRBV27|TRBJ1-1|few|NA
TGTGCCAGCAAATCAGGGAACATGAACACTGAAGCTTTCTTT
CASKSGNMNTEAFF
>TRBV19|TRBJ2-7|NA|NA
TGTGCCAGTAGTATCGGAGGCAGGGGAAACGAGCAGTACTTC
CASSIGGRGNEQYF
>TRBV19|TRBJ2-5|NA|TRBD1
TGTGCCAGTCCCTATCGGGACAGGCCAGCGGAGACCCAGTACTTC
CASPYRDRPAETQYF
>TRBV4-3|TRBJ2-2|NA|NA
TGCGCCAGCAGCCTACAGGGTGGCGGGGAGCTGTTTTTT
CASSLQGGGELFF
>TRBV3-1/TRBV3-2|TRBJ1-2|NA|NA
TGTGCCAGCAGCCGACTCGCCCAGGAGAACTATGGCTACACCTTC
CASSRLAQENYGYTF
>TRBV6-1|TRBJ1-2|few|TRBD1
TGTGCCAGCAGTGAAGCGACAGGGGGCTATGGCTACACCTTC
CASSEATGGYGYTF
>TRBV6-4|TRBJ1-1|NA|NA
TGTGCCAGCAGTGAGGGGAGGAACACTGAAGCTTTCTTT
CASSEGRNTEAFF
>TRBV7-2|TRBJ2-3|NA|TRBD2
TGTGCCAGCAGCTCCTTAGCGGGGGACACAGATACGCAGTATTTT
CASSSLAGDTDTQYF
>TRBV5-3|TRBJ2-7|few|TRBD1
TGTGCCAGGATAAGGGACAGCACCTACGAGCAGTACTTC
CARIRDSTYEQYF
>TRBV4-3|TRBJ1-3|few|NA
TGCGCCAGCAGCCAAGAGAGCTCTGGAAACACCATATATTTT
CASSQESSGNTIYF
>TRBV7-2|TRBJ1-6|NA|NA
TGTGCCAGCAGCTTAGAAGGTAATTCACCCCTCCACTTT
CASSLEGNSPLHF
>TRBV19|TRBJ2-4|NA|NA
TGTGCCACCACCCCGCCCAAAAACATTCAGTACTTC
CATTPPKNIQYF
>TRBV19|TRBJ2-5|NA|NA
TGTGCCAGTAGCCGGGGGTCCCAGGAGACCCAGTACTTC
CASSRGSQETQYF
>TRBV19|TRBJ2-2|NA|NA
TGTGCCAGTAGTATAGCTCAAGGGAACCCCGGGGAGCTGTTTTTT
CASSIAQGNPGELFF
>TRBV4-2|TRBJ2-3|once|NA
TGTGCCAGCAGCAGACCCCGGGAGCGCCCTACAGATACGCAGTATTTT
CASSRPRERPTDTQYF
>TRBV7-9|TRBJ1-2|NA|NA
TGTGCCAGCAGCTTAGAGGGGCGCGGATATGGCTACACCTTC
CASSLEGRGYGYTF
>TRBV10-2|TRBJ1-1|NA|NA
TGCGCCAGCAGTGAGAGTGGTGGAAACACTGAAGCTTTCTTT
CASSESGGNTEAFF
>TRBV14|TRBJ1-1|NA|NA
TGTGCCAGCAGCCAAAATTGGTGGCAGGGGAACACTGAAGCTTTCTTT
CASSQNWWQGNTEAFF
>TRBV18|TRBJ1-2|NA|NA
TGTGCCAGCTCACCAGCGGGAATGGCGGGGGGCTACACCTTC
CASSPAGMAGGYTF
>TRBV7-3|TRBJ1-5|NA|NA
TGTGCCAGCAGCTTAATTGGCACGTGGGGTATGGATCAGCCCCAGCATTTT
CASSLIGTWGMDQPQHF
>TRBV6-5|TRBJ2-5|NA|NA
TGTGCCAGCAGGCTAGGTCGCCGAGAGACCCAGTACTTC
CASRLGRRETQYF
>TRBV6-6|TRBJ2-3|NA|TRBD1
TGTGCCAGCAGTCGACAGGGGGATACGCAGTATTTT
CASSRQGDTQYF
>TRBV11-2|TRBJ2-7|NA|NA
TGTGCCAGCAGCCTATTCCCTCAGAGCTCCTACGAGCAGTACTTC
CASSLFPQSSYEQYF
>TRBV7-9|TRBJ2-2|NA|NA
TGTGCCAGCAGCCCACCCGCCGGGGAGAACACCGGGGAGCTGTTTTTT
CASSPPAGENTGELFF
>TRBV27|TRBJ1-6|few|NA
TGTGCCAGCAGGTTTAAACAGGATTCACCCCTCCACTTT
CASRFKQDSPLHF
>TRBV13|TRBJ2-7|NA|TRBD2
TGTGCCAGCAGCTTAGATCCCCGGACTAGCGGGTTATCCTACGAGCAGTACTTC
CASSLDPRTSGLSYEQYF
>TRBV6-2/TRBV6-3|TRBJ1-5|NA|NA
TGTGCCAGCCGCCTGCGGGGGAAGGACCAGCCCCAGCATTTT
CASRLRGKDQPQHF
>TRBV29-1|TRBJ1-1|NA|TRBD1
TGCAGCGTCCGACAGGGGTGGACTGAAGCTTTCTTT
CSVRQGWTEAFF
>TRBV6-5|TRBJ1-5|few|NA
TGTGCCAGCAGAGGTCCAGGGGTAGGGAATCAGCCCCAGCATTTT
CASRGPGVGNQPQHF
>TRBV4-1|TRBJ1-3|few|NA
TGCGCCAGTCAGATACAGGGCAGGGCTGGAAACACCATATATTTT
CASQIQGRAGNTIYF
>TRBV27|TRBJ1-1|NA|TRBD1
TGTGCCAGCAGTTCCCCGACAGGGGCGAATGGTGAAGCTTTCTTT
CASSSPTGANGEAFF
>TRBV4-3|TRBJ1-1|NA|NA
TGCGCCAGCAGCCCCTTCTCGCCGAGCACTGAAGCTTTCTTT
CASSPFSPSTEAFF
>TRBV4-1|TRBJ1-2|NA|NA
TGCGCCAGCAGCCAAGTAGGTACTACTAACTATGGCTACACCTTC
CASSQVGTTNYGYTF
>TRBV2|TRBJ2-5|NA|TRBD2
TGTGCCAGCAGTGAAGAACTAGCGGGGGGCCTCCAAGAGACCCAGTACTTC
CASSEELAGGLQETQYF
>TRBV6-4|TRBJ2-1|NA|NA
TGTGCCAGCAGTGACGGAGGCAGGGGATCTTACAATGAGCAGTTCTTC
CASSDGGRGSYNEQFF
>TRBV5-1|TRBJ2-1|few|NA
TGCGCCAGCAAAATGGGGGTTGATGAGCAGTTCTTC
CASKMGVDEQFF
>TRBV2|TRBJ2-4|NA|NA
TGTGCCAGCAGTGGGGGACCTCTAGCCAAAAACATTCAGTACTTC
CASSGGPLAKNIQYF
>TRBV7-3|TRBJ1-3|NA|NA
TGTGCCAGCAGCGCATCAGGGGATATGTGGCACACCATATATTTT
CASSASGDMWHTIYF
>TRBV6-5|TRBJ2-7|few|TRBD2
TGTGCCAGCAGTTACCCCGGGGGGGCCGGGGAGCAGTACTTC
CASSYPGGAGEQYF